The 9 T cell receptor beta chains given below trace back to one sample, sequenced in a study of graft-versus-host responses after intestinal transplantation. Their cognate antigens are unknown. Sequencing was performed with immunoSEQ multiplex PCR; in TCRdb, only in-frame clones are kept and a portion is missing. The sample holds 100,000 or so clones, approximately 84% seen once. The sample here was unstimulated CD4+ T cells sorted from spleen or lymph node cells, taken before transplant. The receptors here all came from a human donor who was the organ donor for an intestinal transplant.

The J gene is TRBJ2-2, the V gene TRBV19; D is undetermined. Trimming took off 0 bases at V and 5 bases at J, with 7 bases between the two ends. The CDR3 has 14 amino acids. Germline V gene lookup returns CDR1 LNHDA and CDR2 SQIVND (reference sequence). CDR3 nucleotides: TGTGCCAGTAGTATAGATAGTAAGACCGGGGAGCTGTTTTTT. Its protein is CASSIDSKTGELFF.

The chain joins TRBV7-2 to TRBJ1-4; TRBD1 is a possible D gene (5 bases). The V gene's germline CDR1 is SGHTA and CDR2 FQGNSA. Between the trimmed V and J ends, which lost 5 bases and 3 bases, there was a span of 16 bases. The length of the CDR3 is 16 residues. The CDR3 loop is CASSPQGTASNEKLFF. The CDR3 coding sequence is TGTGCCAGCAGCCCTCAGGGTACGGCGTCTAATGAAAAACTGTTTTTT.

The gene calls are TRBV5-3 and TRBJ2-5; 8 nucleotides align to TRBD1. TRBV5-3 is designated an ORF whose function remains uncertain. The CDR3 extends over 18 amino acids. J gave up 4 bases and V 1 base, and 15 bases lay outside the gene matches. The CDR3 DNA reads TGTGCCAGAAGCTTGAGTACCATCGGACAGGGCCACACAGAGACCCAGTACTTC. Protein: CARSLSTIGQGHTETQYF.

The chain couples TRBV5-1 to TRBJ2-5; 9 bases fit TRBD1. Germline-derived CDR1 and CDR2 are SGHRS and YFSETQ. J was trimmed by 5 bases and V by 0 bases; bases with no gene match: 8. The CDR3 is made up of 16 amino acids. The CDR3: CASSLVGTGSSETQYF. CDR3 bases: TGCGCCAGCAGCTTGGTTGGGACAGGGTCCAGCGAGACCCAGTACTTC.

The chain carries TRBV5-4 and TRBJ2-2; D unclear. Germline loops: CDR1 SGHNT, CDR2 YYREEE (reference sequence). V lost 3 bases and J 4 bases, leaving 22 bases between the germline ends. This CDR3 is 18 amino acids long. The chain's CDR3 is CASSSFTPRQVSTGELFF. Here the CDR3 DNA reads TGTGCCAGCAGCTCGTTCACCCCCCGCCAGGTCTCCACCGGGGAGCTGTTTTTT.

The CDR3 DNA sequence: TGTGCCAGCAGCAGGCGGCCGACATTTGACACCGGGGAGCTGTTTTTT. Translating it yields CASSRRPTFDTGELFF. The chain joins TRBV7-9 to TRBJ2-2, with D hard to call. Trimming shortened V by 5 bases and J by 3 bases, and 16 bases separated the two germline ends. The CDR3 spans 16 residues. Per the germline V gene, CDR1 is SEHNR and CDR2 is FQNEAQ (reference sequence).

The genes are TRBV30 and TRBJ2-5; a weak D match, TRBD1 (6 bases). The CDR3 covers 15 residues. Germline CDR1 reads GTSNPN; CDR2 reads SVGIG (reference sequence). V lost 0 bases and J 5 bases, leaving 16 bases between the germline ends. The CDR3, as DNA: TGTGCCTGGAGTGTAATGGGGTTGAGGGGGGAGACCCAGTACTTC. Its protein product is CAWSVMGLRGETQYF.

The V gene is TRBV6-6, the J gene TRBJ2-7, with D uncertain. The length of the CDR3 is 12 residues. The ends were cut back, 7 bases at V and 2 bases at J, with 9 bases in the middle. Germline CDR1 and CDR2: MNHNY and SVGAGI (reference sequence). The CDR3 DNA sequence: TGTGCCAGCAATAGAGAAACCTACGAGCAGTACTTC. This translates into CASNRETYEQYF.

This chain joins TRBV29-1 and TRBJ2-3; possible D gene TRBD2, 7 bases. The V gene lost 3 bases and the J gene lost 5 bases, with 12 bases spanning the gap. The germline V gene has CDR1 SQVTM and CDR2 ANQGSEA. The CDR3 runs 13 residues. CDR3 sequence reads: CSVERGGVDTQYF. Here the CDR3 DNA reads TGCAGCGTTGAGAGGGGGGGTGTAGATACGCAGTATTTT.